These 18 T cell receptor beta chains share one sample of origin, sequenced in a study of shared clonotypes between healthy human individuals. Using immunoSEQ multiplex PCR, the repertoire was profiled, and TCRdb retains in-frame clones only, with some absent. The sample comprises 400,000 to 500,000 clones, 76% of which are singletons, and 13% rests with the top ten. The sequencing input was PBMCs. These receptors were collected from a woman between 35 and 50 years old in good health. Some clones in this sample may be carry-over from other donors' samples.

The CDR3 reads CASTSREGNQPQHF. The DNA of the CDR3 is TGTGCCAGCACCTCTCGGGAGGGTAATCAGCCCCAGCATTTT. The V gene is TRBV2, the J gene TRBJ1-5; D gene uncertain. This CDR3 region has 14 residues. V was clipped by 7 bases and J by 4 bases, with 14 bases between them. Germline CDR1 is SNHLY and CDR2 is FYNNEI.

The CDR3, as DNA: TGTGCCAGCAGTGAAGCCGGCCAGCCCCAGCATTTT. Translation: CASSEAGQPQHF. The chain links TRBV6-1 to TRBJ1-5; D is unresolved. V lost 0 bases to trimming and J lost 7 bases, with 4 bases between them. The germline V gene encodes CDR1 MNHNS and CDR2 SASEGT. The CDR3 totals 12 residues.

Of note for this clone: A far larger clone is off by one base, so a read error is likely. The chain carries TRBV9 and TRBJ1-1; a possible D gene is TRBD1 (5 bases). Germline loops: CDR1 SGDLS, CDR2 YYNGEE. There are 13 residues in the CDR3. Trimming shortened V by 7 bases and J by 0 bases, and 10 bases separated the two germline ends. This CDR3 reads CASGKGMNTEAFF. The CDR3 region has the DNA TGTGCCAGCGGCAAGGGGATGAACACTGAAGCTTTCTTT.

This chain links TRBV9 with TRBJ2-1; 9 bases map to TRBD2. V lost 8 bases, J lost 4 bases, and 7 bases stayed unmatched. Germline CDR1 reads SGDLS; CDR2 reads YYNGEE. The CDR3 is made up of 14 amino acids. As DNA, the CDR3 is TGTGCCAGTTCCGAAGCGGGAGGATACAATGAGCAGTTCTTC. Encoded protein: CASSEAGGYNEQFF. The complete variable domain, with remaining parts taken from reference TRBV9 and TRBJ2-1, reads DSGVTQTPKHLITATGQRVTLRCSPRSGDLSVYWYQQSLDQGLQFLIQYYNGEERAKGNILERFSAQQFPDLHSELNLSSLELGDSALYFCASSEAGGYNEQFFGPGTRLTVL.

In DNA form, the CDR3 reads TGTGCCAGCAGTTTACTGGGGGTGTCTGGAAACACCATATATTTT. Its protein is CASSLLGVSGNTIYF. V usage is TRBV28 and J usage is TRBJ1-3, with TRBD1 as a possible D gene (5 bases). V gave up 2 bases and J gave up 1 base, with 9 bases separating them. Germline lookup yields CDR1 MDHEN and CDR2 SYDVKM. The CDR3 spans 15 residues.

The chain recombines TRBV5-4 with TRBJ2-7; 13 bases are shared with TRBD2. This CDR3 spans 15 amino acids. Trimming at V came to 2 bases and at J to 3 bases, leaving 2 bases not matched to a gene. Germline V gene lookup returns CDR1 SGHNT and CDR2 YYREEE (reference sequence). The CDR3 region is CASSFGTSGIYEQYF. For the CDR3, the DNA is TGTGCCAGCAGCTTCGGGACTAGCGGGATCTACGAGCAGTACTTC. The entire variable domain, with the rest obtained from reference TRBV5-4 and TRBJ2-7, is as follows: ETGVTQSPTHLIKTRGQQVTLRCSSQSGHNTVSWYQQALGQGPQFIFQYYREEENGRGNFPPRFSGLQFPNYSSELNVNALELDDSALYLCASSFGTSGIYEQYFGPGTRLTVT.

The chain employs TRBV7-8 and TRBJ2-7; weak D call: TRBD1 (6 bases). Germline V gives CDR1 SGHVS, CDR2 FQNEAQ. V dropped 5 bases and J dropped 2 bases, with 13 bases sitting between them. CDR3 length: 14 residues. CDR3 protein: CASSPGQNPYEQYF. CDR3 sequence (DNA): TGTGCCAGCAGCCCCGGACAGAACCCCTACGAGCAGTACTTC.

The chain carries TRBV5-1 and TRBJ2-3; 7 bases are a match to TRBD2. Looked up from germline, CDR1 is SGHRS and CDR2 is YFSETQ. V shed 3 bases and J 0 bases; nucleotides not matched to a gene: 4. This CDR3 spans 15 amino acids. The CDR3 nucleotides are TGCGCCAGCAGCTCGGGACTATCTAGCACAGATACGCAGTATTTT. Its protein is CASSSGLSSTDTQYF.

The J gene is TRBJ2-5, the V gene TRBV5-4, with 7 bases lining up with TRBD2. V lost 4 bases, J lost 5 bases, and 5 bases stayed unmatched. Germline V gives CDR1 SGHNT, CDR2 YYREEE (reference sequence). The CDR3 length is 13 residues. CDR3 DNA: TGTGCCAGCAGCCCCGGGCGGGAGGAGACCCAGTACTTC. The encoded protein is CASSPGREETQYF.

The chain recombines TRBV27 with TRBJ2-5; TRBD2 aligns across 10 bases. V shed 2 bases and J 5 bases; nucleotides not matched to a gene: 8. This CDR3 has 16 residues. The V gene's germline CDR1 is MNHEY and CDR2 SMNVEV (reference sequence). CDR3 nucleotides: TGTGCCAGCAGTTTAGGTAGCGGGAGGTTGGAGGAGACCCAGTACTTC. Amino acids: CASSLGSGRLEETQYF.

With respect to this clone: A single base separates this from a much larger clone, so it may be a read error. V usage is TRBV7-6 and J usage is TRBJ2-5; unclear D gene. V lost 0 bases, J lost 5 bases, and 7 bases lay in between. CDR3 length: 13 residues. Germline CDR1 is SGHVS and CDR2 is FNYEAQ. CDR3 in DNA: TGTGCCAGCAGCTTAGCGGGGTTGGAGACCCAGTACTTC. This gives the protein CASSLAGLETQYF.

The chain employs TRBV11-2 and TRBJ2-2; TRBD2 might be the D (5 bases). Germline CDR1 is SGHAT and CDR2 is FQNNGV. The CDR3 loop spans 16 amino acids. V dropped 5 bases and J dropped 4 bases, with 17 bases sitting between them. CDR3 nucleotide sequence: TGTGCCAGCAGCCCCCCCGGAAGCGCGGGCACCGGGGAGCTGTTTTTT. It encodes CASSPPGSAGTGELFF.

V usage is TRBV29-1 and J usage is TRBJ2-1; D call uncertain. CDR1 and CDR2 (germline): SQVTM, ANQGSEA. The CDR3 sequence is 15 residues long. V gave up 1 base and J gave up 7 bases, with 17 bases separating them. CDR3 nucleotide sequence: TGCAGCGTTGAAGGGGGTCAGGAGTCCAGTAATGAGCAGTTCTTC. Translation: CSVEGGQESSNEQFF.

The chain couples TRBV5-1 to TRBJ2-2, with D unresolved. Between the trimmed V and J ends, which lost 5 bases and 0 bases, there was a span of 11 bases. The CDR3 extends over 15 amino acids. Germline V gene lookup returns CDR1 SGHRS and CDR2 YFSETQ. The CDR3 spells CASRDGGSNTGELFF. Written as DNA, the CDR3 is TGCGCCAGCAGGGATGGTGGGTCGAACACCGGGGAGCTGTTTTTT.

This chain links TRBV5-1 with TRBJ2-2; 7 nucleotides match TRBD2. The CDR3 length is 14 residues. Germline V gene lookup returns CDR1 SGHRS and CDR2 YFSETQ. V was pared by 1 base and J by 3 bases, with 0 bases of the junction left unmatched. The CDR3 sequence: CASSLRGDTGELFF. CDR3 sequence (DNA): TGCGCCAGCAGCTTGCGGGGGGACACCGGGGAGCTGTTTTTT. The full variable domain, rest sourced from reference TRBV5-1 and TRBJ2-2, is KAGVTQTPRYLIKTRGQQVTLSCSPISGHRSVSWYQQTPGQGLQFLFEYFSETQRNKGNFPGRFSGRQFSNSRSEMNVSTLELGDSALYLCASSLRGDTGELFFGEGSRLTVL.

The V gene is TRBV28, the J gene TRBJ1-5, with 8 positions matching TRBD1. The CDR3 extends over 16 amino acids. J was trimmed by 4 bases and V by 4 bases; bases with no gene match: 9. Germline V gives CDR1 MDHEN, CDR2 SYDVKM. In DNA form, the CDR3 reads TGTGCCAGCAGTTCTCTTCACAGGGGGTCAAATCAGCCCCAGCATTTT. Protein sequence: CASSSLHRGSNQPQHF.

This rearrangement joins TRBV6-6 to TRBJ2-7; D possibly corresponds to TRBD2 (6 bases). CDR3 length equals 14 residues. V was clipped by 6 bases and J by 0 bases, with 12 bases between them. Germline V gives CDR1 MNHNY, CDR2 SVGAGI (reference sequence). The CDR3 nucleotides read TGTGCCAGCAGGGGGGGAGCAACCTCCTACGAGCAGTACTTC. Protein product: CASRGGATSYEQYF.

The CDR3 spells CASWLANEQFF. The CDR3 nucleotides are TGTGCCAGCTGGTTAGCGAATGAGCAGTTCTTC. This chain links TRBV2 with TRBJ2-1, with D perhaps TRBD2 (5 bases). V was shortened by 8 bases and J by 7 bases, with 9 bases between the two germline ends. Germline V gives CDR1 SNHLY, CDR2 FYNNEI. CDR3 size: 11 residues.